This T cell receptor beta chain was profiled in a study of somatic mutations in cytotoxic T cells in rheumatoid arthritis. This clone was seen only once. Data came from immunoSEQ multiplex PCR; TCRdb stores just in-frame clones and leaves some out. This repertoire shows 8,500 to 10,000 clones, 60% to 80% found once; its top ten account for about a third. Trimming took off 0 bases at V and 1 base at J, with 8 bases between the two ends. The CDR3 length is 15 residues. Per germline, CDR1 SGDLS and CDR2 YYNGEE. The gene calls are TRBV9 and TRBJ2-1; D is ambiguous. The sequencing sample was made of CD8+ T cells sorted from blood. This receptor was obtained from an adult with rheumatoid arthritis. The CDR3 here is CASSVVDSSYNEQFF. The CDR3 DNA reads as TGTGCCAGCAGCGTAGTTGATAGTTCCTACAATGAGCAGTTCTTC.